This TCR beta chain was recovered during a study of shared clonotypes between healthy human individuals. TCRdb's table, derived via immunoSEQ multiplex PCR, lists solely in-frame clones and lacks some. The sample records roughly 590,000 clones, around 95% being singletons. CD8 cells classed as naive were CD45RO-negative and positively selected for CCR7, excluding terminally differentiated effector memory CD45RA+ cells. The receptor comes from a woman between 25 and 40 years old in good health. The sample taken for sequencing was naive CD8+ T cells sorted from blood.

CDR3 sequence: CASSQQGNTIYF. As DNA, the CDR3 is TGCGCCAGCAGCCAGCAGGGAAACACCATATATTTT. The V gene is TRBV4-1, the J gene TRBJ1-3; D ambiguous. This CDR3 has 12 residues. Germline CDR1 MGHRA, CDR2 YSYEKL. The V end was cut by 3 bases, the J end by 4 bases, with 4 bases between.